These 14 T cell receptor beta chains originate from one sample sequenced in a study of shared clonotypes between healthy human individuals. Data came from immunoSEQ multiplex PCR; TCRdb stores just in-frame clones and leaves some out. The profile shows nearly 2 million clones, 85% to 95% of them singletons. Positive CCR7 selection of CD45RO-negative cells yielded the naive CD8 cells, and terminally differentiated effector memory CD45RA+ cells were excluded. The sequencing sample was made of naive CD8+ T cells sorted from blood. These receptors all stem from a man between 18 and 29 years old in good health.

The rearrangement joins TRBV7-9 to TRBJ2-5, with D perhaps matching TRBD1 (6 bases). The germline V and J ends were trimmed by 4 bases and 0 bases, with 9 bases remaining between them. Germline V gene sequence: CDR1 SEHNR, CDR2 FQNEAQ (reference sequence). The CDR3 totals 14 residues. CDR3 residues: CASSSDRNQETQYF. For the CDR3, the DNA is TGTGCCAGCAGCTCGGACAGAAACCAAGAGACCCAGTACTTC. Based on the CDR3 plus reference TRBV7-9 and TRBJ2-5, the full variable domain is DTGVSQNPRHKITKRGQNVTFRCDPISEHNRLYWYRQTLGQGPEFLTYFQNEAQLEKSRLLSDRFSAERPKGSFSTLEIQRTEQGDSAMYLCASSSDRNQETQYFGPGTRLLVL.

The chain carries TRBV19 and TRBJ2-7; no reliable D call. Per the germline V gene, CDR1 is LNHDA and CDR2 is SQIVND (reference sequence). This CDR3 contains 15 residues. V was cut by 3 bases and J by 3 bases, with 15 bases left in between. The chain's CDR3 is CASSMATAPYYEQYF. The CDR3 DNA is TGTGCCAGTAGTATGGCCACCGCTCCTTACTACGAGCAGTACTTC.

The rearrangement uses TRBV4-1 and TRBJ2-6; unclear D gene. V lost 4 bases and J 0 bases, leaving 4 bases between the germline ends. Germline values: CDR1 MGHRA, CDR2 YSYEKL. This CDR3 comprises 14 residues. CDR3 sequence: CASSRTSGANVLTF. The CDR3 nucleotides are TGCGCCAGCAGCCGTACCTCTGGGGCCAACGTCCTGACTTTC.

The chain joins TRBV6-5 to TRBJ2-7; TRBD1 aligns across 9 bases. The CDR3 contains 16 residues. V gave up 0 bases and J gave up 6 bases; unmatched junction bases: 9. CDR1 and CDR2 (germline): MNHEY, SVGAGI. The CDR3 DNA sequence: TGTGCCAGCAGTTACTCGACGGGGGACAGGGTCCTCGAGCAGTACTTC. This encodes CASSYSTGDRVLEQYF.

The rearrangement uses TRBV7-9 and TRBJ2-7, with D unresolved. V lost 4 bases and J lost 5, with 9 bases in between. The germline V gene has CDR1 SEHNR and CDR2 FQNEAQ (reference sequence). The CDR3 has 12 amino acids. The CDR3 loop is CASSSTRDEQYF. The CDR3 DNA is TGTGCCAGCAGCTCTACCCGAGACGAGCAGTACTTC. The entire variable domain, with the rest obtained from reference TRBV7-9 and TRBJ2-7, is as follows: DTGVSQNPRHKITKRGQNVTFRCDPISEHNRLYWYRQTLGQGPEFLTYFQNEAQLEKSRLLSDRFSAERPKGSFSTLEIQRTEQGDSAMYLCASSSTRDEQYFGPGTRLTVT.

This clone has just one count. V and J are TRBV5-6 and TRBJ2-3; either TRBD1 or TRBD2 may supply D (5 bases each). The CDR3 length is 16 residues. Germline values: CDR1 SGHDT, CDR2 YYEEEE. Trimming took 1 base from V and 0 from J, leaving 12 bases between them. CDR3 sequence: CASSLLGVSSTDTQYF. The CDR3 DNA reads as TGTGCCAGCAGCTTGTTGGGGGTTTCTAGCACAGATACGCAGTATTTT.

The count of this clone is one. The V gene is TRBV30, the J gene TRBJ2-3, with TRBD2 matching over 10 bases. Germline V lookup: CDR1 GTSNPN, CDR2 SVGIG (reference sequence). The ends lost 5 bases at V and 2 bases at J; junction bases unmatched: 7. The CDR3 sequence is 15 residues long. The chain's CDR3 is CAWGGLADLTDTQYF. CDR3 DNA sequence: TGTGCCTGGGGCGGACTAGCGGATCTCACAGATACGCAGTATTTT.

This chain connects TRBV21-1 to TRBJ2-7; the D call TRBD2 from the table was never checked on the DNA. TRBV21-1 is a known pseudogene. There are 14 residues in the CDR3. The CDR3 spells CASTSGLAGANLYF. CDR3 DNA: TGTGCCAGCACCTCGGGACTAGCGGGAGCGAACCTGTACTTC.

This clone was observed once. This sequence joins TRBV7-9 and TRBJ2-5, with D perhaps matching TRBD1 (5 bases). V lost 4 bases, J lost 0 bases, and 9 bases lay in between. The CDR3 extends over 14 amino acids. The V gene's germline CDR1 is SEHNR and CDR2 FQNEAQ (reference sequence). The CDR3 bases are TGTGCCAGCAGCTCTCAGGGATACCAAGAGACCCAGTACTTC. Translation gives CASSSQGYQETQYF.

The genes are TRBV19 and TRBJ1-5; 10 bases line up with TRBD1. Trimming at V came to 1 base and at J to 5 bases, leaving 5 bases not matched to a gene. The germline CDR1 and CDR2 sequences are LNHDA and SQIVND (reference sequence). The CDR3 has 16 residues. The CDR3 DNA reads TGTGCCAGTAGTATAGGACAGGGGGCGGGTGATCAGCCCCAGCATTTT. Translated, it gives CASSIGQGAGDQPQHF.

V and J are TRBV28 and TRBJ1-6; D remains unclear. Trimming removed 2 bases at V and 8 bases at J, with 10 bases between. The germline V gene has CDR1 MDHEN and CDR2 SYDVKM. The CDR3 extends over 14 amino acids. CDR3 in amino acids: CASSLAAGDSPLHF. CDR3 in DNA: TGTGCCAGCAGTTTAGCGGCGGGTGATTCACCCCTCCACTTT.

The genes are TRBV9 and TRBJ2-1; D possibly corresponds to TRBD2 (6 bases). V lost 4 bases and J lost 5, with 19 bases in between. Per germline, CDR1 SGDLS and CDR2 YYNGEE. The length of the CDR3 is 16 residues. The CDR3 sequence is CASSPYGRWGDNEQFF. CDR3 nucleotide sequence: TGTGCCAGCAGCCCCTACGGCAGGTGGGGGGACAATGAGCAGTTCTTC.

V and J are TRBV27 and TRBJ2-3; the D is unclear. The CDR3 totals 13 residues. The ends were cut back, 2 bases at V and 6 bases at J, with 9 bases in the middle. Germline-derived CDR1 and CDR2 are MNHEY and SMNVEV (reference sequence). The CDR3 sequence: CASSLSPADTQYF. In DNA, the CDR3 is TGTGCCAGCAGTTTAAGTCCAGCGGATACGCAGTATTTT.

The V gene is TRBV7-9, the J gene TRBJ2-7; 10 nucleotides match TRBD1. Germline assignment: CDR1 SEHNR and CDR2 FQNEAQ (reference sequence). V dropped 5 bases and J dropped 2; count of bases not matched to a gene: 6. This CDR3 is built from 15 residues. Written as DNA, the CDR3 is TGTGCCAGCAGCCACCGGGACAGGGGCGCCTACGAGCAGTACTTC. Protein sequence: CASSHRDRGAYEQYF.